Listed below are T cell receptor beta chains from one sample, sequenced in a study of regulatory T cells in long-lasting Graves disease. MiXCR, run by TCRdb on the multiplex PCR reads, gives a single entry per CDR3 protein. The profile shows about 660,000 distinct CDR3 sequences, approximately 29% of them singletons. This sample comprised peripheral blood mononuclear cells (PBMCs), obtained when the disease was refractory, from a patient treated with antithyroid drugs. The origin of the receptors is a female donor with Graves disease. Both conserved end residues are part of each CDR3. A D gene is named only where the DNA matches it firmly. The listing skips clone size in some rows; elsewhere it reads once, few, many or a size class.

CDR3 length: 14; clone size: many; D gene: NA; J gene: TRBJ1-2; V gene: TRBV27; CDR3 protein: CASSSLAPNYGYTF; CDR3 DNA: TGTGCCAGCAGTTCCCTGGCCCCTAACTATGGCTACACCTTC
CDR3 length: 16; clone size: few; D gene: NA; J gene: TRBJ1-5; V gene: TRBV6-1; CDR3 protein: CASRKHREGSNQPQHF; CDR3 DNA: TGTGCCAGCAGGAAACACAGGGAAGGAAGCAATCAGCCCCAGCATTTT
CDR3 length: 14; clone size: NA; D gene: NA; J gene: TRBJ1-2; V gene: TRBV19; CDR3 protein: CASSIGTANYGYTF; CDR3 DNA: TGTGCCAGTAGTATAGGAACAGCTAACTATGGCTACACCTTC
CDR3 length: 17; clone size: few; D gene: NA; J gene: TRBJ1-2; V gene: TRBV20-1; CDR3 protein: CSASDWVLGQSYYGYTF; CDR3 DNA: TGCAGTGCTAGTGACTGGGTCCTTGGACAGAGTTACTATGGCTACACCTTC
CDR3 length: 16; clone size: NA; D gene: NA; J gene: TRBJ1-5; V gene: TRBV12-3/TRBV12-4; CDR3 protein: CASSYGSSGSNQPQHF; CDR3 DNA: TGTGCCAGCAGCTACGGATCGTCTGGGAGCAATCAGCCCCAGCATTTT
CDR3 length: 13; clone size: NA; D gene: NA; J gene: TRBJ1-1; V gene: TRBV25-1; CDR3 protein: CASSHPGDTEAFF; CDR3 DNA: TGTGCCAGCAGTCACCCCGGGGACACTGAAGCTTTCTTT
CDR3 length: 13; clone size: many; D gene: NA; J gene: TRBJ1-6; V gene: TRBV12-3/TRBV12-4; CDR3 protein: CASSLAPGSGIHF; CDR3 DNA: TGTGCCAGCAGTTTAGCCCCTGGTTCGGGAATCCACTTT
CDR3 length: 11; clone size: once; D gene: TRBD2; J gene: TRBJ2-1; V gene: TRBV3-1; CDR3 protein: CASGREDEQFF; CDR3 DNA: TGTGCCAGCGGGCGGGAGGATGAGCAGTTCTTC
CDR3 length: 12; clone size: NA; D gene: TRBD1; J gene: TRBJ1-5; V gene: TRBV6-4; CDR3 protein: CASSSGTGPQHF; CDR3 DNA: TGTGCCAGCAGTTCAGGGACAGGCCCCCAGCATTTT
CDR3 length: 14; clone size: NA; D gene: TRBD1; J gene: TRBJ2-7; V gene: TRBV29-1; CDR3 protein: CSVKTGTGSYEQYF; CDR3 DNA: TGCAGCGTTAAAACCGGGACAGGGAGTTACGAGCAGTACTTC
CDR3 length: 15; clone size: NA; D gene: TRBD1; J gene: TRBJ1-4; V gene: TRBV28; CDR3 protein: CASSFFGQGREKLFF; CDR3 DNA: TGTGCCAGCAGTTTCTTCGGACAGGGTAGGGAAAAACTGTTTTTT
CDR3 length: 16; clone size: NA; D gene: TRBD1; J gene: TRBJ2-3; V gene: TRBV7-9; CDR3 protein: CASRIYRGSSTDTQYF; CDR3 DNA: TGTGCCAGCAGGATTTACAGGGGTTCTAGCACAGATACGCAGTATTTT
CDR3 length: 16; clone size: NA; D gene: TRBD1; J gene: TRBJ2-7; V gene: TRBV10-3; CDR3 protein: CAIRTGTGYQSYEQYF; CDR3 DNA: TGTGCCATCAGAACCGGGACAGGCTATCAGTCCTACGAGCAGTACTTC
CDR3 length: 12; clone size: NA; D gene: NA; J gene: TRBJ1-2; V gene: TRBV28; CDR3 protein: CASSSGNSGYTF; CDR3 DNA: TGTGCCAGCAGTTCAGGGAATAGCGGCTACACCTTC
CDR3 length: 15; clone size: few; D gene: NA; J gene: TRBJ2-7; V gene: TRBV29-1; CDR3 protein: CSVECDRPCSYEQYF; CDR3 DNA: TGCAGCGTTGAATGTGATCGTCCGTGCTCCTACGAGCAGTACTTC
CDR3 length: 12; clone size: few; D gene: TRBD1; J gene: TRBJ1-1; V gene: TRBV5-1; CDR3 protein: CASSWTGGEAFF; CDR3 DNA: TGCGCCAGCAGCTGGACAGGGGGAGAAGCTTTCTTT
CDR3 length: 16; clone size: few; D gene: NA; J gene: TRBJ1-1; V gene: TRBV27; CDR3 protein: CASSPPLGSLGTEAFF; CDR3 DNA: TGTGCCAGCAGTCCACCTCTTGGGTCTTTGGGCACTGAAGCTTTCTTT
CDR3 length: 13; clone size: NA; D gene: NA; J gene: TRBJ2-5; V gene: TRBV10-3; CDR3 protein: CAITRDIQETQYF; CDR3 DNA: TGTGCCATCACCCGGGACATACAAGAGACCCAGTACTTC
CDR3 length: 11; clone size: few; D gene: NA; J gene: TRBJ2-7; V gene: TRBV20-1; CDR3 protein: CSATPGYEQYF; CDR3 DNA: TGCAGTGCCACTCCGGGCTACGAGCAGTACTTC
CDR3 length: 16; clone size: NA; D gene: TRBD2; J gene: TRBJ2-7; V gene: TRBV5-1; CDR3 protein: CASSLVPSGTSYEQYF; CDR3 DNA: TGCGCCAGCAGCTTGGTTCCTAGCGGGACTTCCTACGAGCAGTACTTC
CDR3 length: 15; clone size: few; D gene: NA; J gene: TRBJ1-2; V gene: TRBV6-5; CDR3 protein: CASSYGIGLNYGYTF; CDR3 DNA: TGTGCCAGCAGTTACGGGATCGGTCTTAACTATGGCTACACCTTC
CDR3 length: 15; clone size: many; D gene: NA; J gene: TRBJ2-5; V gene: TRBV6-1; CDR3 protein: CASSEARTVGETQYF; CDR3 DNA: TGTGCCAGCAGTGAAGCGAGGACAGTGGGAGAGACCCAGTACTTC
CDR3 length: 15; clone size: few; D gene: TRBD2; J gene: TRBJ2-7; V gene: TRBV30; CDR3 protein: CAWSPRRAGGGEQYF; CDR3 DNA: TGTGCCTGGAGTCCCCGACGAGCGGGAGGTGGCGAGCAGTACTTC
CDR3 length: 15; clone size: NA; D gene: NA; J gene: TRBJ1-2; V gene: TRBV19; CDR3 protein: CASSSRKGNNYGYTF; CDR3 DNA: TGTGCCAGTAGTTCTCGCAAGGGTAATAACTATGGCTACACCTTC
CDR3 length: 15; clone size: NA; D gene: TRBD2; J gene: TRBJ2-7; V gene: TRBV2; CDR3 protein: CASISGSGSPYEQYF; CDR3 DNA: TGTGCCAGCATCAGTGGGAGCGGGAGTCCCTACGAGCAGTACTTC
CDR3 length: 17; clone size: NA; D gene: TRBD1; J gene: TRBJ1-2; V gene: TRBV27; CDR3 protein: CASSLLGTGGLLYGYTF; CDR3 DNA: TGTGCCAGCAGTTTATTAGGGACAGGGGGCCTGCTCTATGGCTACACCTTC
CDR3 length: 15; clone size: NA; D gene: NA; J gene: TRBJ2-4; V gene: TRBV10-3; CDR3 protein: CAISVSALAKNIQYF; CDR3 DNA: TGTGCCATCAGTGTTTCCGCGCTAGCCAAAAACATTCAGTACTTC
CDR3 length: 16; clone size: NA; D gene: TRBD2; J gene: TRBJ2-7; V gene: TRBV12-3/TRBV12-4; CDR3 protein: CASSPDPLAGTYEQYF; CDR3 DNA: TGTGCCAGCTCACCGGATCCACTAGCGGGAACCTACGAGCAGTACTTC
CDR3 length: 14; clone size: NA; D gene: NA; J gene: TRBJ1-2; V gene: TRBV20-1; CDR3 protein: CSARDHPKLYGYTF; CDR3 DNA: TGCAGTGCTAGAGATCACCCGAAGCTCTATGGCTACACCTTC
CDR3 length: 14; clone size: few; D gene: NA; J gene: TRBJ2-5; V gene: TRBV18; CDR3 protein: CASSPFDNQETQYF; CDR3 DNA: TGTGCCAGCTCACCCTTCGACAACCAAGAGACCCAGTACTTC
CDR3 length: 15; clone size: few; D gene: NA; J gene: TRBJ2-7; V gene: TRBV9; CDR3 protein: CASSVVEDPLYEQYF; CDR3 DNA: TGTGCCAGCAGCGTAGTGGAAGACCCTCTCTACGAGCAGTACTTC
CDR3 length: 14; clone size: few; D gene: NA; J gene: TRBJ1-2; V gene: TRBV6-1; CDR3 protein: CASHTTGALYGYTF; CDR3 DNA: TGTGCCAGTCATACGACAGGCGCACTCTATGGCTACACCTTC
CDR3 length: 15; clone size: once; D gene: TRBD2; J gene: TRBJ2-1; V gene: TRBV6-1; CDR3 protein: CASSPTGTRPNEQFF; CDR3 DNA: TGTGCCAGCAGCCCCACCGGGACTAGGCCAAATGAGCAGTTCTTC
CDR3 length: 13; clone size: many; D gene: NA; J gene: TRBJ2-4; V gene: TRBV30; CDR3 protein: CAWSRDTKNIQYF; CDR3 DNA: TGTGCCTGGAGTAGGGACACCAAAAACATTCAGTACTTC
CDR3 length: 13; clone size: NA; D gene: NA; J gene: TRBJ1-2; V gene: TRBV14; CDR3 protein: CASSQGGLYGYTF; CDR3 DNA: TGTGCCAGCAGCCAAGGGGGCCTCTATGGCTACACCTTC
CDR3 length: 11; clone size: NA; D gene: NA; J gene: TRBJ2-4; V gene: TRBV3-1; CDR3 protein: CASSFSVIQYF; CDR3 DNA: TGTGCCAGCAGTTTTTCGGTCATTCAGTACTTC
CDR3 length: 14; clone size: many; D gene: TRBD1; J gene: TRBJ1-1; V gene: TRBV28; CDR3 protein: CASSLPGTGITPGF; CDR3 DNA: TGTGCCAGCAGTTTACCCGGGACAGGGATTACCCCCGGCTTT
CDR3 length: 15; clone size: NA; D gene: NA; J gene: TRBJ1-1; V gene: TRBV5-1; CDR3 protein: CASSLAIDRNTEAFF; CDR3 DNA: TGCGCCAGCAGCTTGGCTATTGACAGAAACACTGAAGCTTTCTTT
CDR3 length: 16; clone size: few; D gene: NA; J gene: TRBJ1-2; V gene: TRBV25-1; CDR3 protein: CASRPATGSANYGYTF; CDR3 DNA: TGTGCCAGCAGGCCAGCCACGGGGTCGGCTAACTATGGCTACACCTTC
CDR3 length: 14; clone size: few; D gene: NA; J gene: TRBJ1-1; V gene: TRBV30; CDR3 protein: CAWRQGSWNTEAFF; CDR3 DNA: TGTGCCTGGAGACAGGGAAGTTGGAACACTGAAGCTTTCTTT
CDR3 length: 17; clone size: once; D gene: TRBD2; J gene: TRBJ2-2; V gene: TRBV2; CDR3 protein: CASSRSGRAVGTGELFF; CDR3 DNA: TGTGCCAGCAGCCGAAGCGGGAGGGCCGTAGGGACCGGGGAGCTGTTTTTT
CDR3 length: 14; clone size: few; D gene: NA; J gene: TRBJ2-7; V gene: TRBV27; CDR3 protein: CASRLFGPSYEQYF; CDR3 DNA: TGTGCCAGCAGACTCTTCGGACCCTCCTACGAGCAGTACTTC
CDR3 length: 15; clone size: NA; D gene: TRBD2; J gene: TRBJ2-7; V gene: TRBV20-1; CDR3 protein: CSARGGLAGDYEQYF; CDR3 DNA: TGTAGTGCTAGGGGTGGGTTAGCGGGAGACTACGAGCAGTACTTC
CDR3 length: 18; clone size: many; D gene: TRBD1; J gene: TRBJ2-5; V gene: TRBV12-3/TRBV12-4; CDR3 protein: CASSFRHIRDREQETQYF; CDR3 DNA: TGTGCCAGCAGTTTTCGCCATATCCGGGACAGGGAGCAAGAGACCCAGTACTTC
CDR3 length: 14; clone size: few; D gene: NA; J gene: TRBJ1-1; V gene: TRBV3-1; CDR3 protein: CASSQVMGNTEAFF; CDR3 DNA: TGTGCCAGCAGCCAAGTAATGGGGAACACTGAAGCTTTCTTT
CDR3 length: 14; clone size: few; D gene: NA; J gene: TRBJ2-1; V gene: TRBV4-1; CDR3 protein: CASSQDAQYNEQFF; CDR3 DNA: TGCGCCAGCAGCCAAGATGCCCAGTACAATGAGCAGTTCTTC
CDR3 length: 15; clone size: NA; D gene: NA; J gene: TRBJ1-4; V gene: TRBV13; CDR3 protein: CASSSSDILEEKLFF; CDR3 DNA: TGTGCCAGCAGCTCGTCCGATATTCTAGAAGAAAAACTGTTTTTT
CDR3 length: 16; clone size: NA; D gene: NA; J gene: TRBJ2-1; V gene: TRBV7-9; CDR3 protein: CASSRTRRNFYNEQFF; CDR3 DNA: TGTGCCAGCAGCAGGACGCGGCGGAACTTTTACAATGAGCAGTTCTTC
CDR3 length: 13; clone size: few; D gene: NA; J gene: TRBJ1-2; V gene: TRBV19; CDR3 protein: CASSIPGLYGYTF; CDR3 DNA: TGTGCCAGTAGTATCCCCGGGCTTTATGGCTACACCTTC
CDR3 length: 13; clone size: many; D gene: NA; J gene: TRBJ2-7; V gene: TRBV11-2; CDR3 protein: CASSLLAAHEQYF; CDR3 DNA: TGTGCCAGCAGCTTACTTGCCGCCCACGAGCAGTACTTC
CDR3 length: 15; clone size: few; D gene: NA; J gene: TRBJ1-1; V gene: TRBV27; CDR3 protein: CASSFGRAGYTEAFF; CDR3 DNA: TGTGCCAGCAGTTTCGGACGGGCGGGGTACACTGAAGCTTTCTTT